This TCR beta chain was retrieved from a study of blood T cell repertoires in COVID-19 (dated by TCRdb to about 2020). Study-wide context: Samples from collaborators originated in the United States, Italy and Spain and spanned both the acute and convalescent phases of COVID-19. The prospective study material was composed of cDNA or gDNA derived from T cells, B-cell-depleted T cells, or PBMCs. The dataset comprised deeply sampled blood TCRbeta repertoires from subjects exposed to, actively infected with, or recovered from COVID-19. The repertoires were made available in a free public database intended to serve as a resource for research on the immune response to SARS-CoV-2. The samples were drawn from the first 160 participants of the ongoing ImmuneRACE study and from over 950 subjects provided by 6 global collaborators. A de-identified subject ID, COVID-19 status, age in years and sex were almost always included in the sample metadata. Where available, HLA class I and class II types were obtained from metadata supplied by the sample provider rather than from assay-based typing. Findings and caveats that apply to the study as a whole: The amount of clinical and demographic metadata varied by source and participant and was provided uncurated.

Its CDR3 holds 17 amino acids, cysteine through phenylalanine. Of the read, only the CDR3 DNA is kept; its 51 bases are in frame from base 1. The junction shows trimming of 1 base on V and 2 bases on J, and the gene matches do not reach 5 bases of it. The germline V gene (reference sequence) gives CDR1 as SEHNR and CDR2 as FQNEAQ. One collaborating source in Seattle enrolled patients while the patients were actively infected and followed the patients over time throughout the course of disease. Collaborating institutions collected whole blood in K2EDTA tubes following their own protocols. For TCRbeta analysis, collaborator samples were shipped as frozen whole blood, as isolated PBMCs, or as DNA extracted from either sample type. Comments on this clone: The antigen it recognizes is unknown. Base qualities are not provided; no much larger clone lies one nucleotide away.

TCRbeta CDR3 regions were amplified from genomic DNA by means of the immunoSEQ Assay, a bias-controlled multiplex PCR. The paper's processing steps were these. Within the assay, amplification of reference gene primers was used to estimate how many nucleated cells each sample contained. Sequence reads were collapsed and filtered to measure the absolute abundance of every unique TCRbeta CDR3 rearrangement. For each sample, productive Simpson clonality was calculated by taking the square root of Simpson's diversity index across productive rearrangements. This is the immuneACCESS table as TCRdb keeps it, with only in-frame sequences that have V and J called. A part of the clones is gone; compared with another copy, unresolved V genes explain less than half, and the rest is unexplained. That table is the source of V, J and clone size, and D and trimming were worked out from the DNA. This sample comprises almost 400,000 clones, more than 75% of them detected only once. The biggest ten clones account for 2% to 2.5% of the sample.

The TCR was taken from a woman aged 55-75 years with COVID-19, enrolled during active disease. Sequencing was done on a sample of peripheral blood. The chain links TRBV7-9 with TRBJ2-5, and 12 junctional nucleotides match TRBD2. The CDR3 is CASSLVVTSGGQETQYF. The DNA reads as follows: TGTGCCAGCAGCTTAGTGGTGACTAGCGGGGGTCAAGAGACCCAGTACTTC.